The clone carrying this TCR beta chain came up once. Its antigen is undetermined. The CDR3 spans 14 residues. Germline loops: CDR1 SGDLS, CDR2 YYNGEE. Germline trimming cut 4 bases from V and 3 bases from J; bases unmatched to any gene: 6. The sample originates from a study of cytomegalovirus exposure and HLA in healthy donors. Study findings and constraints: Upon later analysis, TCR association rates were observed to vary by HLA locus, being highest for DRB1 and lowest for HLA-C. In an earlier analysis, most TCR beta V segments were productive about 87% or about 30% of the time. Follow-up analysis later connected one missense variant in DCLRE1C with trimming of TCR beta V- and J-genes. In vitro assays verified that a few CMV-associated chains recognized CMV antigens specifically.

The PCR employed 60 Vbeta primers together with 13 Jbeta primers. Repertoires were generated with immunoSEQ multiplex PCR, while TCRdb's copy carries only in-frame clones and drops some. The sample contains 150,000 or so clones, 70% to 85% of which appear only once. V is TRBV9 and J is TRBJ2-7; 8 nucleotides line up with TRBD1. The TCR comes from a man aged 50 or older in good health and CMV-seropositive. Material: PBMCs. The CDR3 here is CASSPGQAGYEQYF. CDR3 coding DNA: TGTGCCAGCAGCCCGGGACAGGCGGGCTACGAGCAGTACTTC.